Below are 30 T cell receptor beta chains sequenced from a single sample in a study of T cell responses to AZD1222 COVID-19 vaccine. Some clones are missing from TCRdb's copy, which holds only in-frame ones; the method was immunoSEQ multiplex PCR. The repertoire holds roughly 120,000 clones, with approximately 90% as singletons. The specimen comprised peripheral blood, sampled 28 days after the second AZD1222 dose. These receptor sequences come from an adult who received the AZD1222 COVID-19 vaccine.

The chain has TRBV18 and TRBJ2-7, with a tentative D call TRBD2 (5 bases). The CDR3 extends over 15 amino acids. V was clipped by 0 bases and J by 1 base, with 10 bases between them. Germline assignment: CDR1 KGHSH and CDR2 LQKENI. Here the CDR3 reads CASSPPRGWSYEQYF. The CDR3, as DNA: TGTGCCAGCTCACCACCCCGGGGATGGTCCTACGAGCAGTACTTC. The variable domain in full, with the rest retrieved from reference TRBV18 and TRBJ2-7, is NAGVMQNPRHLVRRRGQEARLRCSPMKGHSHVYWYRQLPEEGLKFMVYLQKENIIDESGMPKERFSAEFPKEGPSILRIQQVVRGDSAAYFCASSPPRGWSYEQYFGPGTRLTVT.

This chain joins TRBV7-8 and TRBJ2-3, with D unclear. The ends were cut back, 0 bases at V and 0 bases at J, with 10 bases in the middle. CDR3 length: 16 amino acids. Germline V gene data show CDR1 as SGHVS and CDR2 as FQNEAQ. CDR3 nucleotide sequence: TGTGCCAGCAGCTTAGCAGGGCCAGGTAGCACAGATACGCAGTATTTT. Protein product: CASSLAGPGSTDTQYF.

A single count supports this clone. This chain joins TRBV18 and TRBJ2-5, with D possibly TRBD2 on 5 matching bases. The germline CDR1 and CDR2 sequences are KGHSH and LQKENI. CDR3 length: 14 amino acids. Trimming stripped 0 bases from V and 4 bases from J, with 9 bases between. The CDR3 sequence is CASSPPGGTETQYF. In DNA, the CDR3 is TGTGCCAGCTCACCACCCGGAGGTACAGAGACCCAGTACTTC.

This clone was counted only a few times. The CDR3: CASSLIGRTNYGYTF. The DNA of the CDR3 is TGTGCCAGCAGCCTAATCGGGAGAACGAACTATGGCTACACCTTC. This rearrangement joins TRBV7-9 to TRBJ1-2; D gene ambiguous. Trimming cost V 5 bases and J 2 bases, with 15 bases left between them. Germline V gene data show CDR1 as SEHNR and CDR2 as FQNEAQ (reference sequence). CDR3 length: 15 residues.

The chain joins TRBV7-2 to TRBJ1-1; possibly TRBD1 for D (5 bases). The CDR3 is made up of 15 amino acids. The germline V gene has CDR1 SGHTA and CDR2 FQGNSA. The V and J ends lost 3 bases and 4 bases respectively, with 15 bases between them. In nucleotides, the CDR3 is TGTGCCAGCAGCTTTCCAGGGAGGTCGGGCACTGAAGCTTTCTTT. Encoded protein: CASSFPGRSGTEAFF.

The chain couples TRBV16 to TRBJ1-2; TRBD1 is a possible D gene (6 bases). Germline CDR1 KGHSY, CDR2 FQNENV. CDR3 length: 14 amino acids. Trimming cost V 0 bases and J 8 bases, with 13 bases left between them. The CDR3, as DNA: TGTGCCAGCAGCCAATCGTGGGGGACAAGCGGCTACACCTTC. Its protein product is CASSQSWGTSGYTF.

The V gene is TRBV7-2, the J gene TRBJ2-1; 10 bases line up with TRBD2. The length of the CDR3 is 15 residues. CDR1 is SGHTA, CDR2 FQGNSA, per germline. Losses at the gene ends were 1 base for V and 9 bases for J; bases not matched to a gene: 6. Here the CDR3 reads CASSLGVAGGREQFF. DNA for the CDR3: TGTGCCAGCAGCTTAGGGGTAGCGGGGGGCCGTGAGCAGTTCTTC. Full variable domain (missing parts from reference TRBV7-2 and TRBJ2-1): GAGVSQSPSNKVTEKGKDVELRCDPISGHTALYWYRQSLGQGLEFLIYFQGNSAPDKSGLPSDRFSAERTGGSVSTLTIQRTQQEDSAVYLCASSLGVAGGREQFFGPGTRLTVL.

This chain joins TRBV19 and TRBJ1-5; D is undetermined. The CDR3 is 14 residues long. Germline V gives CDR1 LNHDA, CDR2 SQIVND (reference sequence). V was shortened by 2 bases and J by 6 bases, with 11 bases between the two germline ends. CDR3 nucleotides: TGTGCCAGTAGTATAAGGGAGGGAGGTCAGCCCCAGCATTTT. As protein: CASSIREGGQPQHF.

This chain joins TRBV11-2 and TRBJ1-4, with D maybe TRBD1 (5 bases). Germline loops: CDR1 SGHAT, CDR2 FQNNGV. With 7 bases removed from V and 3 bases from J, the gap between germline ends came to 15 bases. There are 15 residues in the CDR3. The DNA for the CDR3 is TGTGCCAGCACCCAGGGTGGGTTGGCTAATGAAAAACTGTTTTTT. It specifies CASTQGGLANEKLFF.

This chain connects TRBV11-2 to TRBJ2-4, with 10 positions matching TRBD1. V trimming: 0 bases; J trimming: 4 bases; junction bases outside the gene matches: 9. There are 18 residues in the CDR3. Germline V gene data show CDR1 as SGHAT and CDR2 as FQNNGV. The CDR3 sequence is CASSLEGLGTGVKNIQYF. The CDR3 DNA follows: TGTGCCAGCAGCTTAGAAGGGTTGGGGACAGGGGTTAAAAACATTCAGTACTTC.

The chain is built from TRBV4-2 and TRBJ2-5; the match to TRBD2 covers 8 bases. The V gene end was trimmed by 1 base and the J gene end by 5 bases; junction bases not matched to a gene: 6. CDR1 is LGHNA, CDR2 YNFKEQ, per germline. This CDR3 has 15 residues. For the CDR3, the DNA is TGTGCCAGCAGCCAAGCGGGGGGGCGGGATGAGACCCAGTACTTC. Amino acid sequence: CASSQAGGRDETQYF.

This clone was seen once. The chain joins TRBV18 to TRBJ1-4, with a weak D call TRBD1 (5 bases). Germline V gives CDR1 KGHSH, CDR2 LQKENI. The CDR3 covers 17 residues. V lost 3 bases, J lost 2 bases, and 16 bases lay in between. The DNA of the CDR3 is TGTGCCAGCTCACCGTCCCTGCAGGGCCTGACTAATGAAAAACTGTTTTTT. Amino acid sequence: CASSPSLQGLTNEKLFF.

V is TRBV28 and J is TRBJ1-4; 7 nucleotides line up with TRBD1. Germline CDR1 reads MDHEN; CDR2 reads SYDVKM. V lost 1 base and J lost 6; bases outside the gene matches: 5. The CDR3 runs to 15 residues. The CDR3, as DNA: TGTGCCAGCAGTTTATCTTTGGGGACAGATGAAAAACTGTTTTTT. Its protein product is CASSLSLGTDEKLFF.

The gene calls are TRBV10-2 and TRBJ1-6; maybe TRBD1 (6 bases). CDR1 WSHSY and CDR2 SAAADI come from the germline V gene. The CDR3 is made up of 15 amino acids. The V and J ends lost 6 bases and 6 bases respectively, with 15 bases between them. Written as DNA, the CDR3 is TGCGCCAGCAGACGGGACTTAGGGGGTAATTCACCCCTCCACTTT. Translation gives CASRRDLGGNSPLHF.

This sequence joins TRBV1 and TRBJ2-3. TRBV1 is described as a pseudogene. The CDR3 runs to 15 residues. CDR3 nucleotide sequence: TGCACCAGCAGCCAAAACGTGGGGATGGGGGATACGCAGTATTTT. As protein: CTSSQNVGMGDTQYF.

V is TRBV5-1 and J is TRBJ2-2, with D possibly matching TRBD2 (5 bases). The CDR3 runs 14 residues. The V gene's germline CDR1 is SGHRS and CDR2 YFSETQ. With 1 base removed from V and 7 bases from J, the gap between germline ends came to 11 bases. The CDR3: CASSLLEGNGELFF. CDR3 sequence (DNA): TGCGCCAGCAGCTTGCTAGAGGGTAACGGGGAGCTGTTTTTT.

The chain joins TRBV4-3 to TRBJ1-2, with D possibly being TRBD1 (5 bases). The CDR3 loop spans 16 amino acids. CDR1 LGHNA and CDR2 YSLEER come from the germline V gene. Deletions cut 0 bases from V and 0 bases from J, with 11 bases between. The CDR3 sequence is CASSQDAGPTNYGYTF. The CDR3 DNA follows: TGCGCCAGCAGCCAAGATGCGGGACCGACTAACTATGGCTACACCTTC.

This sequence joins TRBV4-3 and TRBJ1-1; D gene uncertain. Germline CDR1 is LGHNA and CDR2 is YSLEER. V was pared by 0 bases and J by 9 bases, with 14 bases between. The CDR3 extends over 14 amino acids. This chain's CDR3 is CASSQDMGRAKAFF. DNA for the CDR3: TGCGCCAGCAGCCAAGATATGGGGAGGGCCAAAGCTTTCTTT.

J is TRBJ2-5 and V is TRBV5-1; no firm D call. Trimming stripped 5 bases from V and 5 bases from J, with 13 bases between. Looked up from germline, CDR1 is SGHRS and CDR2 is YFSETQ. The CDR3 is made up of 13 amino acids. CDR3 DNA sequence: TGCGCCAGCAGGCAGGAGCACGCGGAGACCCAGTACTTC. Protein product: CASRQEHAETQYF.

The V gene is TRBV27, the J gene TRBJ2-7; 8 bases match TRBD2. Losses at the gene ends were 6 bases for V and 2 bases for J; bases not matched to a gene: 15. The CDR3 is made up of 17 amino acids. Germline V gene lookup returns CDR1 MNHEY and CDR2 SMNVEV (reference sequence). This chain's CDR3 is CASRLKTGGASTYEQYF. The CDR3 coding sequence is TGTGCCAGCAGACTAAAGACCGGGGGGGCATCGACCTACGAGCAGTACTTC.

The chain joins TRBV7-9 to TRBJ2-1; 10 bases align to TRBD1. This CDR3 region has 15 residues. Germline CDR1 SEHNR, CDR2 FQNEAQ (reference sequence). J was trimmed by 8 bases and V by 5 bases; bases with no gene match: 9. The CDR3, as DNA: TGTGCCAGCAGCACCGCCGGGACAGGGGACGATGAGCAGTTCTTC. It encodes CASSTAGTGDDEQFF. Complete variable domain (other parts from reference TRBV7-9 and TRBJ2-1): DTGVSQNPRHKITKRGQNVTFRCDPISEHNRLYWYRQTLGQGPEFLTYFQNEAQLEKSRLLSDRFSAERPKGSFSTLEIQRTEQGDSAMYLCASSTAGTGDDEQFFGPGTRLTVL.

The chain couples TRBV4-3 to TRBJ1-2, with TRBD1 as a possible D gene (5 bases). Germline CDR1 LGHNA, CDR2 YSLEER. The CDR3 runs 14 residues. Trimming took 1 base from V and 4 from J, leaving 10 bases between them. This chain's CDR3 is CASSQGEGPYGYTF. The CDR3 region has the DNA TGCGCCAGCAGCCAAGGGGAGGGGCCCTATGGCTACACCTTC.

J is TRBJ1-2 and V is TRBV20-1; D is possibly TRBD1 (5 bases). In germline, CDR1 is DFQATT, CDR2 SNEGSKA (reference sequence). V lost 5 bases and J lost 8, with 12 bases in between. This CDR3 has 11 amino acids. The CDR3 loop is CSASGPLGYTF. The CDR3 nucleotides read TGCAGTGCTTCGGGACCGCTCGGCTACACCTTC.

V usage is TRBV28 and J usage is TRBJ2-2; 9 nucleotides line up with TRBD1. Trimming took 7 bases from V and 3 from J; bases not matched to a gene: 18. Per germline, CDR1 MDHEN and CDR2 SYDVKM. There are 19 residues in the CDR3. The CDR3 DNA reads TGTGCCAGCAATCCCCTTCCGGGGACAGGGAAGGGATACACCGGGGAGCTGTTTTTT. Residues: CASNPLPGTGKGYTGELFF.

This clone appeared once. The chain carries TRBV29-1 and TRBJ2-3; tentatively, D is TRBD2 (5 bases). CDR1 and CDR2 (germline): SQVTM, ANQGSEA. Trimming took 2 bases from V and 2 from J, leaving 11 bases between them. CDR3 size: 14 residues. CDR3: CSVESSGNTDTQYF. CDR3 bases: TGCAGCGTTGAATCCAGCGGCAACACAGATACGCAGTATTTT.

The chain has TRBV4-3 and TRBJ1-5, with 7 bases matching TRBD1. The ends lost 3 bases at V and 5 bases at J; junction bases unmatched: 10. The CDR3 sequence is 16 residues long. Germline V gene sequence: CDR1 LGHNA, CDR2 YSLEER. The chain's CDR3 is CASSQSTGTVDQPQHF. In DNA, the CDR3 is TGCGCCAGCAGCCAGTCTACCGGGACAGTCGATCAGCCCCAGCATTTT.

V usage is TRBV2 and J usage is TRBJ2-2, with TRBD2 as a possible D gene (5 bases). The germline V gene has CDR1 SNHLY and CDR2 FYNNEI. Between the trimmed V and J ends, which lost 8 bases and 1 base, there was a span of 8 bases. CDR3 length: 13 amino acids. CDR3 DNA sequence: TGTGCCAGCCGGGGTCAGAACACCGGGGAGCTGTTTTTT. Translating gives CASRGQNTGELFF.

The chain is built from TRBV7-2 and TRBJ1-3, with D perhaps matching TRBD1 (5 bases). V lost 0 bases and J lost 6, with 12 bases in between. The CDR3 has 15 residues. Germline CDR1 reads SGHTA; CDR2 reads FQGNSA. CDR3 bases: TGTGCCAGCAGCTTAGCCGGGGGAAGAGAAAACACCATATATTTT. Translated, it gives CASSLAGGRENTIYF.

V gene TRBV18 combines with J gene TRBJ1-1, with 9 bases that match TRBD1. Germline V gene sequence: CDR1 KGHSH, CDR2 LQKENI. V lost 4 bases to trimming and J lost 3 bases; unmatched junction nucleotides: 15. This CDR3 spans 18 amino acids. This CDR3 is CASSLKLLGQGGHTEAFF. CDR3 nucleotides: TGTGCCAGCTCACTAAAATTACTGGGACAGGGAGGTCACACTGAAGCTTTCTTT. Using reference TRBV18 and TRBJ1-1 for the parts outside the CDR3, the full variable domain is NAGVMQNPRHLVRRRGQEARLRCSPMKGHSHVYWYRQLPEEGLKFMVYLQKENIIDESGMPKERFSAEFPKEGPSILRIQQVVRGDSAAYFCASSLKLLGQGGHTEAFFGQGTRLTVV.

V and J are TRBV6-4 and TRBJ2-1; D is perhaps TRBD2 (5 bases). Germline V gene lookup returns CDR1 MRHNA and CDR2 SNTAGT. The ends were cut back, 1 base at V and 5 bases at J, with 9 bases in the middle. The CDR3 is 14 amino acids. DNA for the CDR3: TGTGCCAGCAGTGACTTTGAGGGAAACAATGAGCAGTTCTTC. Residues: CASSDFEGNNEQFF.